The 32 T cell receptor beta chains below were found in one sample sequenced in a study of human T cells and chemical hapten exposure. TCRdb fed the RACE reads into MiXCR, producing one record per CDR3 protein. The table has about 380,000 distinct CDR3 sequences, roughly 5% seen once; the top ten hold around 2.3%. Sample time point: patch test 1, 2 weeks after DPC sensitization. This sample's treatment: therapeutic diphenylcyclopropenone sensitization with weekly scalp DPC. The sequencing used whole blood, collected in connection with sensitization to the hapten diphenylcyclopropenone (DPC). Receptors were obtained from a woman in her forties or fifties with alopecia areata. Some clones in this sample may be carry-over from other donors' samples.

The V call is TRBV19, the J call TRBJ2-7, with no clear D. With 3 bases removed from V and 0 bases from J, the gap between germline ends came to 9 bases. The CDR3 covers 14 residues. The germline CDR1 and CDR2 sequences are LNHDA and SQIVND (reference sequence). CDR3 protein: CASSMAPFSYEQYF. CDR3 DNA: TGTGCCAGTAGTATGGCACCATTCTCCTACGAGCAGTACTTC.

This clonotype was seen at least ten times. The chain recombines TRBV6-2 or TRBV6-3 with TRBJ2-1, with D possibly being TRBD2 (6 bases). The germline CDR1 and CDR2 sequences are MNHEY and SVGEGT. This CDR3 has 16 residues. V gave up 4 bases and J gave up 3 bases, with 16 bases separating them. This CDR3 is CASSSLLAGNYNEQFF. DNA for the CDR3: TGTGCCAGCAGTTCCCTACTAGCTGGCAACTACAATGAGCAGTTCTTC.

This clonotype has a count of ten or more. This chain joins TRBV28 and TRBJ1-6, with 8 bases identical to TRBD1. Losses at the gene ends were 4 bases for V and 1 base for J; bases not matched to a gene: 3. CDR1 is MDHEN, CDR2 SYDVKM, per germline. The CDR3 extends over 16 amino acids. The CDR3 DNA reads TGTGCCAGCAGTTCCGGACAGGGTTCCTATAATTCACCCCTCCACTTT. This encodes CASSSGQGSYNSPLHF.

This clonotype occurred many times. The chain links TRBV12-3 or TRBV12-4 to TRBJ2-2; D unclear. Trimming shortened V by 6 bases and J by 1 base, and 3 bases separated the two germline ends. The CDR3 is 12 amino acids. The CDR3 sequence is CASSQNTGELFF. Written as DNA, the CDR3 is TGTGCCAGCAGCCAGAACACCGGGGAGCTGTTTTTT.

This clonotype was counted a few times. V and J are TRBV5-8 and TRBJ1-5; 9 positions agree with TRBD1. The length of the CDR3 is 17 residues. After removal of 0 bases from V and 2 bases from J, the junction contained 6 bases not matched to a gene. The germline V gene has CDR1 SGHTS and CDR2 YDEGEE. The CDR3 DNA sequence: TGTGCCAGCAGCTTGGTTTTTGGGACAGGGCGCAATCAGCCCCAGCATTTT. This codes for CASSLVFGTGRNQPQHF.

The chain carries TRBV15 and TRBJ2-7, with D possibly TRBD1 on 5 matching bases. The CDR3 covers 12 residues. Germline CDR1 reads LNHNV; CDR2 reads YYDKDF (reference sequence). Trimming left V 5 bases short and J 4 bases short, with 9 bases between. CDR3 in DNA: TGTGCCACCAGCGGCGCAGGGTACGAGCAGTACTTC. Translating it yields CATSGAGYEQYF.

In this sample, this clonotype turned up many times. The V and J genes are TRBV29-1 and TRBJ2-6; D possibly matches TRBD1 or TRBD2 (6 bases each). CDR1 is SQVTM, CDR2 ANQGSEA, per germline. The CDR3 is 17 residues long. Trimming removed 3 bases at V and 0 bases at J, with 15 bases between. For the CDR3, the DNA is TGCAGCGTTGATTGGGGGGCGCATCCCTCTGGGGCCAACGTCCTGACTTTC. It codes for CSVDWGAHPSGANVLTF.

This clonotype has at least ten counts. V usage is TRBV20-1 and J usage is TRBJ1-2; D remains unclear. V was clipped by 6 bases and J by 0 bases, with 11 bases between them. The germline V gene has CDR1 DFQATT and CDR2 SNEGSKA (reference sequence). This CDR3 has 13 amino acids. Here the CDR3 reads CSAQEASNYGYTF. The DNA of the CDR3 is TGCAGTGCCCAAGAGGCGTCTAACTATGGCTACACCTTC.

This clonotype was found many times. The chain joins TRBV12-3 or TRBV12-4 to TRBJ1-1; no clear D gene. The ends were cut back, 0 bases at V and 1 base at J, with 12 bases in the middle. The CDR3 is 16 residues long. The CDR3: CASSLAPIAGNTEAFF. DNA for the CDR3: TGTGCCAGCAGTTTAGCGCCGATTGCGGGGAACACTGAAGCTTTCTTT.

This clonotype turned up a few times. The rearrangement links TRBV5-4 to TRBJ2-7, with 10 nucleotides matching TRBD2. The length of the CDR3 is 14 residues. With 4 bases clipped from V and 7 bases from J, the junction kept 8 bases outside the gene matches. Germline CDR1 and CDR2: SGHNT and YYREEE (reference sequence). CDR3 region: CASSRGVAGGEQYF. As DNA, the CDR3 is TGTGCCAGCAGCCGAGGCGTAGCGGGAGGAGAGCAGTACTTC.

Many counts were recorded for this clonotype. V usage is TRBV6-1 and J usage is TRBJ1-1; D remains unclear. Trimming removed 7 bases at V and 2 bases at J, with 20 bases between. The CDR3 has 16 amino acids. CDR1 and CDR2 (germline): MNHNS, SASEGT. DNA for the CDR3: TGTGCCAGCATGCCCCTTTCGGGCCAACTTAACACTGAAGCTTTCTTT. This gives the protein CASMPLSGQLNTEAFF.

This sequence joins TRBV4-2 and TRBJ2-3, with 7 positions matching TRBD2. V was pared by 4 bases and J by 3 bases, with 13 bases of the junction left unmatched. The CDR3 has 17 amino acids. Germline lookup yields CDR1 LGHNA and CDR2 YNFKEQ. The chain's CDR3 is CASSPRGGLADTDTQYF. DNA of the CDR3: TGTGCCAGCAGCCCTAGGGGCGGCCTAGCGGATACAGATACGCAGTATTTT.

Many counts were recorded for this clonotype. The CDR3 here is CASSFLGQGNILFF. The DNA of the CDR3 is TGTGCCAGCAGTTTTCTTGGACAGGGAAATATTCTGTTTTTT. The rearrangement uses TRBV28 and TRBJ1-4; TRBD1 matches 8 bases. Trimming took 3 bases from V and 14 from J; bases not matched to a gene: 11. The CDR3 contains 14 residues. The V gene's germline CDR1 is MDHEN and CDR2 SYDVKM.

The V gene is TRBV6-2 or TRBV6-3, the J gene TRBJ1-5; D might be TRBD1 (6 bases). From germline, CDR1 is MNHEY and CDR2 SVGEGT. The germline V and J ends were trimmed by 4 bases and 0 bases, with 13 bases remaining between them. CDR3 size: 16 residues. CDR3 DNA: TGTGCCAGCAGTTGGGCAGGGGCCCTTAGCAATCAGCCCCAGCATTTT. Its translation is CASSWAGALSNQPQHF.

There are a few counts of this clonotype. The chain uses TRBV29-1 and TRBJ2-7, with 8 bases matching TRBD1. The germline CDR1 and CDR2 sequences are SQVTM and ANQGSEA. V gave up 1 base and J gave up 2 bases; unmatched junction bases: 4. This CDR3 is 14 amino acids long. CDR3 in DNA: TGCAGCGTTGAAGGGACAGGGCAAACCTACGAGCAGTACTTC. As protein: CSVEGTGQTYEQYF.

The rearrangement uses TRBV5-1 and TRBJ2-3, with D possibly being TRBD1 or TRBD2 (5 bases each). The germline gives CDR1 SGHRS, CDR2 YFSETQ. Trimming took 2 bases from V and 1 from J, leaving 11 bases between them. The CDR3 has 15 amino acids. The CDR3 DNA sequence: TGCGCCAGCAGCTTTGCTGGGGACCGCACAGATACGCAGTATTTT. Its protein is CASSFAGDRTDTQYF.

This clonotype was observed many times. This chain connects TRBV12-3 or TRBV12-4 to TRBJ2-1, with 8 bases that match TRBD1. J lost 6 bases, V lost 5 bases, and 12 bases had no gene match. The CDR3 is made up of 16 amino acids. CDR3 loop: CASSPRTGSIGNEQFF. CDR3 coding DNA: TGTGCCAGCAGTCCCCGGACAGGGAGTATTGGCAATGAGCAGTTCTTC.

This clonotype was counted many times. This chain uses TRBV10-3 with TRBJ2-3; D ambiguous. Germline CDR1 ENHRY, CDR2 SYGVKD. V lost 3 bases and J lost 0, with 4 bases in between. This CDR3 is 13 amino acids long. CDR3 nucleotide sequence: TGTGCCATCAGTGATGGGAGCACAGATACGCAGTATTTT. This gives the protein CAISDGSTDTQYF.

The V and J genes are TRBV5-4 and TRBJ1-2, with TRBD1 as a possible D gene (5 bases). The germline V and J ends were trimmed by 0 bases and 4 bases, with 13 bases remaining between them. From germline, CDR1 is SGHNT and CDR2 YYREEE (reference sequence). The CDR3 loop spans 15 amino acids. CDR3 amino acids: CASSLALKGPYGYTF. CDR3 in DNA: TGTGCCAGCAGCTTGGCGTTAAAGGGACCCTATGGCTACACCTTC.

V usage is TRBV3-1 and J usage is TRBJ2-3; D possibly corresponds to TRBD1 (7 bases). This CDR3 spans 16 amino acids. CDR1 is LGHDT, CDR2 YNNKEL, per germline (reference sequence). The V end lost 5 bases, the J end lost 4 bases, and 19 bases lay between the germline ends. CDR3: CASSRGDSLVADTQYF. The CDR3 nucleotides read TGTGCCAGCAGCAGGGGGGACAGTTTGGTCGCAGATACGCAGTATTTT.

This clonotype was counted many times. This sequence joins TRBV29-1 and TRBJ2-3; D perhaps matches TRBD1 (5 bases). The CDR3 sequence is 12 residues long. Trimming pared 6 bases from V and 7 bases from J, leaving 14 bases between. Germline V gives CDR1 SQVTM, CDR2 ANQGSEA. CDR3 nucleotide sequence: TGCAGCGTCGCATCCCAGGGCTATACGCAGTATTTT. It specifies CSVASQGYTQYF.

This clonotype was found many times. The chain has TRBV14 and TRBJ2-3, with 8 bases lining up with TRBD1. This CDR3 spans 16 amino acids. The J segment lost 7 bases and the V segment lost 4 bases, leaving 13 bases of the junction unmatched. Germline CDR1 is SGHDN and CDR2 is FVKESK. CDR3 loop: CASSPVRTGIRNTQYF. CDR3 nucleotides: TGTGCCAGCAGCCCCGTCAGGACAGGGATTCGAAATACGCAGTATTTT.

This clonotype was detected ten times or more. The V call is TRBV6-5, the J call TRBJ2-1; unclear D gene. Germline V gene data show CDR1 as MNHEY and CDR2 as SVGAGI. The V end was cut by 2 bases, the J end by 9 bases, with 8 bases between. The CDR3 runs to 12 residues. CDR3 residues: CASSYLSGEQFF. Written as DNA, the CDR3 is TGTGCCAGCAGTTACCTCTCGGGTGAGCAGTTCTTC.

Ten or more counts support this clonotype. CDR3 in amino acids: CSARKAGNQPQHF. DNA for the CDR3: TGCAGTGCTAGAAAGGCCGGCAATCAGCCCCAGCATTTT. V and J are TRBV20-1 and TRBJ1-5; D unresolved. V lost 2 bases to trimming and J lost 2 bases, with 7 bases between them. The germline CDR1 and CDR2 sequences are DFQATT and SNEGSKA (reference sequence). This CDR3 has 13 residues.

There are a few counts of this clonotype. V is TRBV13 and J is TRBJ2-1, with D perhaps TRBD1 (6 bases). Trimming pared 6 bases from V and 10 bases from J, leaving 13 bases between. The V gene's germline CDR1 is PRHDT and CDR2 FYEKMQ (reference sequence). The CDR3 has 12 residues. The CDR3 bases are TGTGCCAGCAGAGTGCAGGGGCGGGAGCAGTTCTTC. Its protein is CASRVQGREQFF.

The CDR3 DNA reads TGTGCCATCAGACCGACTAGCGGCACAGATACGCAGTATTTT. Its translation is CAIRPTSGTDTQYF. The chain is built from TRBV10-3 and TRBJ2-3; TRBD2 matches at 8 bases. Trimming cost V 6 bases and J 1 base; bases outside gene matches: 3. CDR3 length: 14 residues. Germline V lookup: CDR1 ENHRY, CDR2 SYGVKD.

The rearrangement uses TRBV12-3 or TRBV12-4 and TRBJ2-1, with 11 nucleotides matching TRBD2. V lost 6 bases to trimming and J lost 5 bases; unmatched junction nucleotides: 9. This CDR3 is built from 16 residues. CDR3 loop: CASSRIAGGLHNEQFF. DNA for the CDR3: TGTGCCAGCAGCCGTATAGCGGGGGGGCTCCACAATGAGCAGTTCTTC.

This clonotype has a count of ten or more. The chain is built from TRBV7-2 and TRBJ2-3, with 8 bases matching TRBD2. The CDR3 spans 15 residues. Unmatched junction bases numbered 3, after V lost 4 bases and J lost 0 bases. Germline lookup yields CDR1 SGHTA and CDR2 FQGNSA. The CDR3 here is CASSSVAGSTDTQYF. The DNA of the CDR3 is TGTGCCAGCAGCTCCGTAGCGGGGAGCACAGATACGCAGTATTTT.

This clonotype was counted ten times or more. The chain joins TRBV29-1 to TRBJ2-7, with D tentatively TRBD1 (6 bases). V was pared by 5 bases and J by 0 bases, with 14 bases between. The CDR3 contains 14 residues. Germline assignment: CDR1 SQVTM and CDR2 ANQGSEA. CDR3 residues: CSVPDRPGSYEQYF. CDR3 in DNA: TGCAGCGTTCCTGACAGGCCCGGCTCCTACGAGCAGTACTTC.

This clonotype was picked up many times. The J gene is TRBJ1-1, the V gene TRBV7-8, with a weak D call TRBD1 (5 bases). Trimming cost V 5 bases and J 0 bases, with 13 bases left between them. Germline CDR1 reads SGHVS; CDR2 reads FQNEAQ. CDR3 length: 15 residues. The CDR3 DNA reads TGTGCCAGCAGCCCCCATCAGGGCTTGAACACTGAAGCTTTCTTT. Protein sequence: CASSPHQGLNTEAFF. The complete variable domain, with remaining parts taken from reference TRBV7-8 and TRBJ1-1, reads GAGVSQSPRYKVAKRGQDVALRCDPISGHVSLFWYQQALGQGPEFLTYFQNEAQLDKSGLPSDRFFAERPEGSVSTLKIQRTQQEDSAVYLCASSPHQGLNTEAFFGQGTRLTVV.

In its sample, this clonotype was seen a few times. The CDR3 region is CASRRTQAPYEQYF. CDR3 in DNA: TGTGCCAGCAGACGCACGCAGGCACCCTACGAGCAGTACTTC. V usage is TRBV12-3 or TRBV12-4 and J usage is TRBJ2-7; D gene ambiguous. V was shortened by 6 bases and J by 2 bases, with 14 bases between the two germline ends. This CDR3 spans 14 amino acids.

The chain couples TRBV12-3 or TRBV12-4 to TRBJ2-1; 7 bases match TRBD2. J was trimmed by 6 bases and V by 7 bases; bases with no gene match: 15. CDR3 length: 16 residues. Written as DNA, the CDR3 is TGTGCCAGCAACATCATTAGCGGGTCCGGCGGCAATGAGCAGTTCTTC. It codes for CASNIISGSGGNEQFF.